The clone carrying this T cell receptor (beta chain) was counted only a few times. The antigen is not known. The sample comes from a study of T cells in Graves' hyperthyroidism and ophthalmopathy. Study-level results: Most clonotypes expanded in the thyroid (above 0.001) were also present in blood.

Fresh peripheral blood, under 13 ml, yielded the PBMCs. RNA transcripts provided the source from which TCR beta CDR3 regions were amplified. The study used the HTBI primer set for a first-round RT-PCR of the TCR CDR3. Using its own MiXCR run on the multiplex PCR reads, TCRdb lists one record per CDR3 protein. The data show over 200,000 distinct CDR3 sequences, 17% seen once. The clonotype originates from a man aged 45-60 years with Graves' hyperthyroidism. The sequencing sample was made of blood.

The CDR3 spells CASSLGISGRGDTQYF. The CDR3 nucleotides read TGCGCCAGCAGCTTGGGGATTAGCGGGAGAGGAGATACGCAGTATTTT. The chain employs TRBV5-1 and TRBJ2-3; 9 bases fit TRBD2. The CDR3 is 16 amino acids. CDR1 is SGHRS and CDR2 is YFSETQ in the germline V gene. With V trimmed by 0 bases and J by 5 bases, 7 bases remained unmatched. Based on the CDR3 plus reference TRBV5-1 and TRBJ2-3, the full variable domain is KAGVTQTPRYLIKTRGQQVTLSCSPISGHRSVSWYQQTPGQGLQFLFEYFSETQRNKGNFPGRFSGRQFSNSRSEMNVSTLELGDSALYLCASSLGISGRGDTQYFGPGTRLTVL.